These T cell receptor beta chains were read from a single sample in a study of T-cell reconstitution after alpha-beta-depleted transplantation in children. One entry per CDR3 protein, called by TCRdb with MiXCR from the PCR reads. Of a few hundred thousand distinct CDR3 sequences in the sample, roughly 30% are singletons; the top ten hold under 45%. The sample was PBMCs, taken before TCRalphabeta/CD19-depleted stem cell transplant. These receptors were taken from a boy in the first two years of life with Wiskott-Aldrich syndrome, due to receive a stem cell transplant. The CDR3 runs from the conserved cysteine through the conserved F or W. D genes are given only for firm matches. Rows may omit the clone size; those that give it use once, few, many or a size class.

NA | NA | TRBJ2-3 | TRBV27 | CASSSRDLSYTQYF | TGTGCCAGCAGTTCTCGGGACCTCTCGTATACGCAGTATTTT
TRBD1 | few | TRBJ1-2 | TRBV4-2 | CASSQVGTGGAVGYTF | TGTGCCAGCAGCCAAGTTGGGACAGGGGGAGCGGTGGGCTACACCTTC
TRBD1 | NA | TRBJ1-4 | TRBV7-6 | CASSSDRGPNEKLFF | TGTGCCAGCAGCTCCGACAGGGGCCCTAATGAAAAACTGTTTTTT
NA | NA | TRBJ1-1 | TRBV5-1 | CASSEFGRGTEAFF | TGCGCCAGCAGCGAGTTTGGAAGGGGAACTGAAGCTTTCTTT
NA | few | TRBJ1-5 | TRBV30 | CAWRGASGQPQHF | TGTGCCTGGAGAGGGGCCTCGGGACAGCCCCAGCATTTT
NA | few | TRBJ2-5 | TRBV11-2 | CASSLAVGMRETQYF | TGTGCCAGCAGCTTAGCAGTGGGTATGCGGGAGACCCAGTACTTC
TRBD1 | NA | TRBJ2-5 | TRBV24-1 | CATSDPTGGDETQYF | TGTGCCACCAGTGATCCCACAGGGGGCGACGAGACCCAGTACTTC
TRBD2 | NA | TRBJ2-2 | TRBV20-1 | CSAPPVSGRQNTGELFF | TGCAGTGCCCCCCCCGTAAGCGGGAGACAGAACACCGGGGAGCTGTTTTTT
TRBD1 | few | TRBJ2-5 | TRBV4-2 | CASSRGTGGLGTQYF | TGTGCCAGCAGCCGGGGAACAGGGGGCCTCGGAACCCAGTACTTC
TRBD2 | few | TRBJ2-1 | TRBV27 | CASSSPSGTRERYNEQFF | TGTGCCAGCAGTAGCCCTAGCGGAACTAGGGAAAGGTACAATGAGCAGTTCTTC
TRBD2 | NA | TRBJ2-4 | TRBV5-1 | CASSPDSGRSNIQYF | TGCGCCAGCAGCCCGGATAGCGGGAGGTCAAACATTCAGTACTTC
TRBD1 | few | TRBJ2-3 | TRBV29-1 | CSVTDRGRTDTQYF | TGCAGCGTGACGGACAGGGGGAGGACAGATACGCAGTATTTT
TRBD1 | NA | TRBJ2-1 | TRBV5-1 | CASRTGTGVNEQFF | TGCGCCAGCAGAACCGGGACAGGGGTTAATGAGCAGTTCTTC
TRBD1 | few | TRBJ2-1 | TRBV20-1 | CSARNRGRREQFF | TGCAGTGCTAGGAACAGGGGGCGTAGGGAGCAGTTCTTC
TRBD1 | few | TRBJ2-5 | TRBV11-1 | CASSPDRVETQYF | TGTGCCAGCAGCCCCGACAGGGTAGAGACCCAGTACTTC
NA | NA | TRBJ2-7 | TRBV5-1 | CASSLGPLPVGEQYF | TGCGCCAGCAGCTTGGGTCCCCTACCCGTGGGCGAGCAGTACTTC
NA | NA | TRBJ2-4 | TRBV7-2 | CASSLPHLHIQYF | TGTGCCAGCAGCTTACCCCATCTACACATTCAGTACTTC
TRBD2 | few | TRBJ2-1 | TRBV15 | CATSRDLTSANEQFF | TGTGCCACCAGCAGAGATCTAACTAGCGCTAATGAGCAGTTCTTC
TRBD2 | NA | TRBJ2-7 | TRBV20-1 | CSARDLSGSPREQYF | TGCAGTGCTAGAGATCTTAGCGGGAGTCCCCGTGAGCAGTACTTC
NA | few | TRBJ1-2 | TRBV7-2 | CASSSEGGRVYGYTF | TGTGCCAGCAGCTCCGAGGGGGGGAGGGTGTATGGCTACACCTTC
NA | NA | TRBJ2-2 | TRBV27 | CASSLGGGASTGELFF | TGTGCCAGCAGTTTAGGTGGGGGCGCGAGCACCGGGGAGCTGTTTTTT
TRBD1 | few | TRBJ1-1 | TRBV15 | CATSRGTGTEAFF | TGTGCCACCAGCAGGGGGACAGGGACTGAAGCTTTCTTT
NA | NA | TRBJ2-7 | TRBV12-3/TRBV12-4 | CASGKITYEQYF | TGTGCCAGCGGGAAGATCACCTACGAGCAGTACTTC
NA | few | TRBJ2-1 | TRBV20-1 | CSARQGGSYNEQFF | TGCAGTGCTAGACAGGGGGGCTCCTACAATGAGCAGTTCTTC
NA | few | TRBJ2-2 | TRBV20-1 | CSVRGTGELFF | TGCAGTGTGAGGGGTACCGGGGAGCTGTTTTTT
NA | NA | TRBJ1-6 | TRBV10-3 | CAISVGAANSPLHF | TGTGCCATCAGTGTTGGGGCAGCGAATTCACCCCTCCACTTT
TRBD1 | NA | TRBJ2-5 | TRBV7-2 | CASSYTRMGQGETQYF | TGTGCCAGCAGCTATACGAGAATGGGACAGGGAGAGACCCAGTACTTC
TRBD2 | few | TRBJ2-3 | TRBV28 | CASSRAGGTTDTQYF | TGTGCCAGCAGTAGAGCGGGAGGAACCACAGATACGCAGTATTTT
TRBD2 | few | TRBJ2-3 | TRBV5-1 | CASSPTGRRSGRAGDTQYF | TGCGCCAGCAGCCCCACTGGAAGGAGAAGCGGGAGGGCGGGAGATACGCAGTATTTT
NA | NA | TRBJ2-5 | TRBV5-1 | CASRLWEQETQYF | TGCGCCAGCAGATTATGGGAGCAAGAGACCCAGTACTTC
TRBD2 | NA | TRBJ2-3 | TRBV4-1 | CASSLKVASGASPSTDTQYF | TGCGCCAGCAGCCTGAAGGTGGCTAGCGGTGCGTCCCCTAGCACAGATACGCAGTATTTT
TRBD2 | few | TRBJ2-1 | TRBV9 | CASSVSGLAGGYNEQFF | TGTGCCAGCAGCGTCTCGGGACTAGCGGGAGGTTACAATGAGCAGTTCTTC
TRBD2 | NA | TRBJ2-1 | TRBV12-3/TRBV12-4 | CASSPPGLAGQHNEQFF | TGTGCCAGCAGTCCGCCGGGACTAGCGGGCCAACACAATGAGCAGTTCTTC
NA | NA | TRBJ1-1 | TRBV7-6 | CASSPPLLPGRTEAFF | TGTGCCAGCAGCCCCCCCCTGCTACCCGGGAGGACTGAAGCTTTCTTT
TRBD2 | NA | TRBJ2-2 | TRBV5-1 | CASSPWTSGGDTGELFF | TGCGCCAGCAGCCCATGGACTAGCGGAGGGGACACCGGGGAGCTGTTTTTT
NA | many | TRBJ1-2 | TRBV5-5 | CASSSGTSYGYTF | TGTGCCAGCAGCTCTGGGACATCCTATGGCTACACCTTC
NA | NA | TRBJ2-3 | TRBV12-3/TRBV12-4 | CASAASTDTQYF | TGTGCCAGCGCCGCTAGCACAGATACGCAGTATTTT
TRBD1 | few | TRBJ1-4 | TRBV5-1 | CASSLLTGGEEKLFF | TGCGCCAGCAGCTTGCTAACAGGGGGCGAAGAAAAACTGTTTTTT
TRBD2 | few | TRBJ2-1 | TRBV30 | CAFKGLAGSGGEQFF | TGTGCATTCAAGGGACTAGCGGGATCGGGCGGTGAGCAGTTCTTC
TRBD2 | NA | TRBJ2-1 | TRBV10-3 | CAISESGSGSFLDGEQFF | TGTGCCATCAGTGAGTCAGGGAGCGGGAGTTTTCTAGACGGTGAGCAGTTCTTC
NA | few | TRBJ2-3 | TRBV15 | CATSPDSTDTQYF | TGTGCCACCAGTCCTGATAGTACAGATACGCAGTATTTT
TRBD2 | few | TRBJ2-7 | TRBV20-1 | CSARPRTSGSYEQYF | TGCAGTGCTAGACCGAGGACTAGCGGGAGCTACGAGCAGTACTTC
NA | few | TRBJ2-1 | TRBV25-1 | CASSEVTGTSYNEQFF | TGTGCCAGCAGTGAGGTTACCGGGACTTCCTACAATGAGCAGTTCTTC
TRBD1 | NA | TRBJ2-7 | TRBV5-1 | CASGTGTDYEQYF | TGCGCCAGCGGCACCGGGACAGACTACGAGCAGTACTTC
NA | few | TRBJ1-1 | TRBV20-1 | CSASQANLNTEAFF | TGCAGTGCTAGTCAGGCGAACTTGAACACTGAAGCTTTCTTT
TRBD2 | NA | TRBJ2-3 | TRBV20-1 | CSAETSGRTDTQYF | TGCAGTGCTGAGACTAGCGGGAGAACAGATACGCAGTATTTT
NA | few | TRBJ1-1 | TRBV20-1 | CSARDQPSSGTEAFF | TGCAGTGCTAGAGATCAGCCCTCGAGTGGGACTGAAGCTTTCTTT
TRBD1 | NA | TRBJ1-4 | TRBV29-1 | CSVGTGKNEKLFF | TGCAGCGTTGGGACAGGGAAAAATGAAAAACTGTTTTTT
TRBD2 | NA | TRBJ2-7 | TRBV28 | CASTRTSGLYEQYF | TGTGCCAGCACCAGGACTAGCGGGCTCTACGAGCAGTACTTC
TRBD1 | NA | TRBJ2-7 | TRBV5-1 | CASSPGTGIFEQYF | TGCGCCAGCAGCCCTGGGACAGGGATCTTCGAGCAGTACTTC
NA | NA | TRBJ1-3 | TRBV6-5 | CASSYGGTGGNTIYF | TGTGCCAGCAGTTACGGGGGGACTGGCGGAAACACCATATATTTT
TRBD1 | few | TRBJ1-1 | TRBV29-1 | CSVEPGGTEAFF | TGCAGCGTTGAGCCAGGGGGCACTGAAGCTTTCTTT
TRBD2 | NA | TRBJ2-3 | TRBV4-2 | CASSQFPGLASSSTDTQYF | TGTGCCAGCAGCCAGTTTCCGGGACTAGCGTCTTCGAGCACAGATACGCAGTATTTT
NA | NA | TRBJ1-3 | TRBV27 | CASSLTSSGNTIYF | TGTGCCAGCAGTTTGACAAGCTCTGGAAACACCATATATTTT